The 10 T cell receptor beta chains in this list originate from one sample, sequenced in a study of blood T cell repertoires in COVID-19. The repertoire was sequenced with immunoSEQ multiplex PCR; TCRdb's copy has only in-frame clones and lacks some. The table records a few hundred thousand clones, roughly nine tenths of them present only once. The sequenced material came from PBMCs or T cells enriched from blood (not recorded which). The receptors stem from a woman aged 40 to 50 who had been exposed to COVID-19.

This clone was seen a single time. V is TRBV2 and J is TRBJ1-2; D not resolved. Germline-derived CDR1 and CDR2 are SNHLY and FYNNEI. The CDR3 extends over 14 amino acids. V lost 1 base to trimming and J lost 2 bases, with 8 bases between them. In DNA form, the CDR3 reads TGTGCCAGCAGTGAAGAGAACAGAAACTATGGCTACACCTTC. Protein product: CASSEENRNYGYTF.

The chain links TRBV6-5 to TRBJ2-2; no definite D call. The V and J ends lost 2 bases and 1 base respectively, with 5 bases between them. Germline V gene data show CDR1 as MNHEY and CDR2 as SVGAGI. The CDR3 is 14 amino acids. The CDR3 loop is CASSYGENTGELFF. The DNA for the CDR3 is TGTGCCAGCAGTTACGGAGAGAACACCGGGGAGCTGTTTTTT.

V is TRBV29-1 and J is TRBJ1-1; TRBD1 matches at 10 bases. This CDR3 contains 12 residues. From germline, CDR1 is SQVTM and CDR2 ANQGSEA. V gave up 5 bases and J gave up 5 bases; unmatched junction bases: 2. The CDR3 nucleotides read TGCAGCGTTTGGACAGGGGGGACTGAAGCTTTCTTT. It encodes CSVWTGGTEAFF. Full variable domain (remainder filled in from reference TRBV29-1 and TRBJ1-1): SAVISQKPSRDICQRGTSLTIQCQVDSQVTMMFWYRQQPGQSLTLIATANQGSEATYESGFVIDKFPISRPNLTFSTLTVSNMSPEDSSIYLCSVWTGGTEAFFGQGTRLTVV.

The chain combines TRBV9 with TRBJ2-1; 9 positions match TRBD1. The germline gives CDR1 SGDLS, CDR2 YYNGEE. Germline trimming cut 0 bases from V and 8 bases from J; bases unmatched to any gene: 24. The length of the CDR3 is 21 residues. In DNA, the CDR3 is TGTGCCAGCAGCGTAGTTGGGACAAGGACAGGGGCTCTGGTTTGGGGGGATGAGCAGTTCTTC. Translated: CASSVVGTRTGALVWGDEQFF.

V usage is TRBV18 and J usage is TRBJ2-2; a possible D gene is TRBD1 (6 bases). V was pared by 2 bases and J by 6 bases, with 7 bases between. The CDR3 is 13 residues long. Germline loops: CDR1 KGHSH, CDR2 LQKENI. CDR3 bases: TGTGCCAGCTCACCAAAGGGGGCCGGGGAGCTGTTTTTT. This sequence encodes CASSPKGAGELFF.

The rearrangement links TRBV27 to TRBJ2-7; D possibly corresponds to TRBD1 (5 bases). V was clipped by 3 bases and J by 0 bases, with 6 bases between them. CDR1 and CDR2 from the germline V gene are MNHEY and SMNVEV (reference sequence). The CDR3 runs 13 residues. CDR3: CASSFRASYEQYF. For the CDR3, the DNA is TGTGCCAGCAGTTTCAGGGCCTCCTACGAGCAGTACTTC.

The rearrangement joins TRBV3-1 (or the pseudogene TRBV3-2) to TRBJ1-6; 9 nucleotides align to TRBD1. V gave up 3 bases and J gave up 9 bases; unmatched junction bases: 0. The CDR3 is 13 residues long. The V gene's germline CDR1 is LGHDT and CDR2 YNNKEL (reference sequence). This CDR3 is CASSQTGGSPLHF. In DNA form, the CDR3 reads TGTGCCAGCAGCCAGACAGGGGGTTCACCCCTCCACTTT.

The chain recombines TRBV5-6 with TRBJ1-2, with unresolved D. Deletions cut 0 bases from V and 4 bases from J, with 7 bases between. The CDR3 length is 13 residues. CDR1 SGHDT and CDR2 YYEEEE come from the germline V gene. This CDR3 is CASSLGRIYGYTF. The CDR3 DNA is TGTGCCAGCAGCTTGGGGCGGATCTATGGCTACACCTTC. The full variable domain, with the rest looked up from reference TRBV5-6 and TRBJ1-2, is DAGVTQSPTHLIKTRGQQVTLRCSPKSGHDTVSWYQQALGQGPQFIFQYYEEEERQRGNFPDRFSGHQFPNYSSELNVNALLLGDSALYLCASSLGRIYGYTFGSGTRLTVV.

The chain has TRBV4-1 and TRBJ2-3; D gene ambiguous. Trimming removed 1 base at V and 2 bases at J, with 10 bases between. The CDR3 is 15 residues long. Germline V gene sequence: CDR1 MGHRA, CDR2 YSYEKL. The CDR3 region has the DNA TGCGCCAGCAGCCAAGCTTCTGTCTTCACAGATACGCAGTATTTT. As protein: CASSQASVFTDTQYF.

The chain recombines TRBV19 with TRBJ1-5; 11 positions agree with TRBD1. Germline trimming cut 8 bases from V and 5 bases from J; bases unmatched to any gene: 5. Germline values: CDR1 LNHDA, CDR2 SQIVND (reference sequence). The CDR3 length is 14 residues. CDR3 loop: CASLGTGGYQPQHF. The CDR3 bases are TGTGCCAGTCTAGGGACAGGGGGGTATCAGCCCCAGCATTTT.